Listed below are T cell receptor beta chains from one sample, sequenced in a study of cytomegalovirus exposure and HLA in healthy donors. Profiled with immunoSEQ multiplex PCR; TCRdb holds only in-frame clones, not every one. The data contain 170,000 or so clones, 77% of them singletons. Specimen: PBMCs. The receptors stem from a woman aged 25-40 years in good health and CMV-seropositive. The CDR3 runs from the conserved cysteine through the conserved F or W. A D gene is named only where the DNA matches it firmly. Only part of the rows carry a size: once, few, many, or a class if the clone is expanded.

abundance	v_gene	j_gene	d_gene	CDR3aa	CDR3nt
once	TRBV5-6	TRBJ1-2	.	CASSAGRDGYTF	TGTGCCAGCAGCGCGGGCAGAGATGGCTACACCTTC
.	TRBV7-2	TRBJ2-7	TRBD2	CASSFRSGTSGTYYEQYF	TGTGCCAGCAGCTTCCGATCAGGGACTAGTGGAACATACTACGAGCAGTACTTC
.	TRBV29-1	TRBJ1-1	.	CSVEWEAMNTEAFF	TGCAGCGTTGAATGGGAGGCAATGAACACTGAAGCTTTCTTT
.	TRBV11-2	TRBJ1-2	.	CASPPAGKDYGYTF	TGTGCCAGCCCGCCCGCAGGGAAGGACTATGGCTACACCTTC
.	TRBV10-2	TRBJ1-1	.	CASRVTREAFF	TGCGCCAGCAGGGTCACAAGAGAAGCTTTCTTT
few	TRBV4-1	TRBJ1-5	TRBD1	CASSTGQGLGNQPQHF	TGCGCCAGCAGCACGGGACAGGGTCTGGGCAATCAGCCCCAGCATTTT
.	TRBV5-6	TRBJ2-1	TRBD1	CASSLIQGANEQFF	TGTGCCAGCAGCCTGATCCAGGGGGCGAATGAGCAGTTCTTC
once	TRBV6-5	TRBJ2-7	TRBD1	CASSRQGFYEQYF	TGTGCCAGCAGCCGACAGGGCTTCTACGAGCAGTACTTC
.	TRBV19	TRBJ2-1	TRBD2	CASSIVPSGSDEQFF	TGTGCCAGTAGTATAGTCCCTAGCGGGAGCGATGAGCAGTTCTTC
.	TRBV10-3	TRBJ2-5	TRBD2	CAINGGAREAQYF	TGTGCCATCAATGGGGGGGCGCGGGAGGCCCAGTACTTC
once	TRBV25-1	TRBJ2-7	.	CASSVTEGSYEQYF	TGTGCCAGCAGTGTGACCGAGGGCTCCTACGAGCAGTACTTC
.	TRBV25-1	TRBJ2-3	TRBD2	CASSGGKRRTSADTQYF	TGTGCCAGCAGTGGCGGTAAGCGACGGACTAGCGCGGATACGCAGTATTTT
few	TRBV30	TRBJ1-3	.	CALEPGWAGNTIYF	TGTGCCCTAGAGCCAGGGTGGGCTGGAAACACCATATATTTT
.	TRBV18	TRBJ2-1	.	CASSPQPGTDHNEQFF	TGTGCCAGCTCCCCTCAGCCCGGGACTGATCACAATGAGCAGTTCTTC
once	TRBV5-4	TRBJ2-1	.	CASSQDSSSYNEQFF	TGTGCCAGCAGCCAGGATTCCAGCTCCTACAATGAGCAGTTCTTC
.	TRBV7-9	TRBJ1-1	.	CASSFSPGLLNTEAFF	TGTGCCAGCAGCTTTAGCCCCGGACTATTGAACACTGAAGCTTTCTTT
.	TRBV29-1	TRBJ2-7	.	CSAAGADYTYEQYF	TGCAGCGCCGCCGGGGCGGACTACACCTACGAGCAGTACTTC
.	TRBV5-4	TRBJ2-7	.	CASSPPGKSVAGEQYF	TGTGCCAGCAGCCCCCCGGGGAAATCGGTCGCGGGCGAGCAGTACTTC
.	TRBV7-3	TRBJ2-1	.	CASSLGQTPYNEQFF	TGTGCCAGCAGCTTGGGACAAACACCCTACAATGAGCAGTTCTTC
once	TRBV19	TRBJ2-3	.	CASSQRPSGDTQYF	TGTGCCAGTAGCCAGCGACCTTCGGGAGATACGCAGTATTTT
few	TRBV6-4	TRBJ1-1	.	CASSDLGQNTEAFF	TGTGCCAGCAGTGACCTGGGACAGAACACTGAAGCTTTCTTT
.	TRBV10-3	TRBJ2-1	TRBD2	CAIRTSGAQGEQFF	TGTGCCATCAGGACTAGCGGGGCTCAAGGTGAGCAGTTCTTC
.	TRBV27	TRBJ1-2	.	CASSFSGSNYGYTF	TGTGCCAGCAGTTTCTCGGGATCTAACTATGGCTACACCTTC
.	TRBV28	TRBJ1-1	.	CASSLPTRRTEAFF	TGTGCCAGCAGTTTACCGACTCGGAGGACTGAAGCTTTCTTT
once	TRBV9	TRBJ2-5	.	CASSVGAGETQYF	TGTGCCAGCAGCGTAGGGGCAGGGGAGACCCAGTACTTC
once	TRBV5-1	TRBJ2-7	.	CASSAAADEQYF	TGCGCCAGCAGCGCGGCCGCCGACGAGCAGTACTTC
few	TRBV6-5	TRBJ1-2	TRBD1	CASSRDRAYGYTF	TGTGCCAGCAGTCGGGACAGGGCTTATGGCTACACCTTC
.	TRBV6-1	TRBJ2-2	TRBD1	CASILGDSNTGELFF	TGTGCCAGCATACTGGGGGACAGTAACACCGGGGAGCTGTTTTTT
few	TRBV28	TRBJ2-2	.	CASSTGISNTGELFF	TGTGCCAGCAGCACAGGGATCTCGAACACCGGGGAGCTGTTTTTT
.	TRBV27	TRBJ1-1	.	CASRDTMNTEAFF	TGTGCCAGTCGGGACACCATGAACACTGAAGCTTTCTTT
.	TRBV5-4	TRBJ2-1	.	CASSSDYEQFF	TGTGCCAGCAGTTCGGACTATGAGCAGTTCTTC
.	TRBV28	TRBJ2-7	TRBD1	CASSPLGDRYYEQYF	TGTGCCAGCAGTCCGCTAGGGGACAGGTACTACGAGCAGTACTTC
.	TRBV11-3	TRBJ1-1	.	CASSPWHGEAFF	TGTGCCAGCAGCCCCTGGCATGGTGAAGCTTTCTTT
.	TRBV30	TRBJ1-4	TRBD1	CAWRPTRGQGEKLFF	TGTGCCTGGAGACCCACCAGGGGGCAGGGTGAAAAACTGTTTTTT
.	TRBV19	TRBJ2-4	.	CASSSTELAKNIQYF	TGTGCCAGTAGTTCGACGGAGCTAGCCAAAAACATTCAGTACTTC
.	TRBV4-1	TRBJ2-2	.	CASSQDSLSGRFTTGELFF	TGCGCCAGCAGCCAAGACAGTCTTTCCGGGAGATTCACCACCGGGGAGCTGTTTTTT
.	TRBV7-9	TRBJ1-5	.	CASSSQEQDRLNQPQHF	TGTGCCAGCAGCTCCCAAGAACAGGATCGGCTGAATCAGCCCCAGCATTTT
.	TRBV14	TRBJ1-1	.	CASSQDLGRGGDTEAFF	TGTGCCAGCAGCCAAGATCTTGGTAGGGGAGGGGACACTGAAGCTTTCTTT
.	TRBV28	TRBJ1-1	.	CASSLSRGGNTEAFF	TGTGCCAGCAGTTTATCAAGGGGCGGGAATACTGAAGCTTTCTTT
.	TRBV6-4	TRBJ1-5	.	CASSAPGIGQPQHF	TGTGCCAGCAGTGCCCCAGGGATAGGTCAGCCCCAGCATTTT
few	TRBV6-1	TRBJ1-1	TRBD1	CASSQWDREAFF	TGTGCCAGCAGTCAATGGGACAGAGAAGCTTTCTTT
.	TRBV7-8	TRBJ2-7	.	CASSLEGQGHNSYEQYF	TGTGCCAGCAGCTTAGAGGGCCAGGGTCACAACTCCTACGAGCAGTACTTC
.	TRBV29-1	TRBJ2-5	.	CSVGWRGETQYF	TGCAGCGTTGGTTGGCGAGGGGAGACCCAGTACTTC
few	TRBV6-1	TRBJ2-1	TRBD1	CASSEALGTGVNEQFF	TGTGCCAGCAGTGAAGCGCTCGGGACAGGGGTCAATGAGCAGTTCTTC